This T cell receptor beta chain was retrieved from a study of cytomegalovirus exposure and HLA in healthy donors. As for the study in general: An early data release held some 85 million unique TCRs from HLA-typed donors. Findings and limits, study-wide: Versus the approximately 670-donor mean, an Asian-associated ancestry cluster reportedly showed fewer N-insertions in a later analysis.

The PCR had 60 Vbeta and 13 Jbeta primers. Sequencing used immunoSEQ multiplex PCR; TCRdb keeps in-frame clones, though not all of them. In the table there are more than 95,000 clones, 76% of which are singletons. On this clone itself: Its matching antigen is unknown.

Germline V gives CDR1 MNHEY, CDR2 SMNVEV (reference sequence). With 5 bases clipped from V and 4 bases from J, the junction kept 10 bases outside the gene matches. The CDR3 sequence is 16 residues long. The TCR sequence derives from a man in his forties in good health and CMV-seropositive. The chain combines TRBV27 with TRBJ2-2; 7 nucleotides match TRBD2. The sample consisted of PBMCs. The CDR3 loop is CASSPLAGVSTGELFF. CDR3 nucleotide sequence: TGTGCCAGCAGTCCCTTGGCGGGAGTTAGCACCGGGGAGCTGTTTTTT.